The 18 T cell receptor beta chains listed next were all sequenced from one sample in a study of blood T cell repertoires in COVID-19. Sequencing was performed with immunoSEQ multiplex PCR; in TCRdb, only in-frame clones are kept and a portion is missing. The repertoire has under 300,000 clones, around 90% of them found once; the top ten carry around 3%. Sequencing was carried out using PBMCs or T cells enriched from blood (not recorded which). The source of these receptors is a woman aged 40 to 49 who had been exposed to COVID-19.

This clone appeared a few times. The rearrangement links TRBV10-3 to TRBJ1-3; 7 bases are a match to TRBD1. The V and J ends lost 6 bases and 3 bases, in that order; junction bases with no gene match: 5. This CDR3 comprises 14 residues. Per the germline V gene, CDR1 is ENHRY and CDR2 is SYGVKD. The CDR3 DNA reads as TGTGCCATCAGAACGACAGGGAGTGGAAACACCATATATTTT. It encodes CAIRTTGSGNTIYF.

This clone showed up just once. The V and J genes are TRBV3-1 (or the pseudogene TRBV3-2) and TRBJ1-1; D is undetermined. The CDR3 spans 11 residues. V lost 1 base and J 11 bases, leaving 8 bases between the germline ends. Germline CDR1 reads LGHDT; CDR2 reads YNNKEL (reference sequence). As DNA, the CDR3 is TGTGCCAGCAGCCAAGGTTGGCTTGCTTTCTTT. As protein: CASSQGWLAFF.

The chain is built from TRBV29-1 and TRBJ1-2; a weak D match, TRBD1 (5 bases). The CDR3 length is 14 residues. The V gene lost 2 bases and the J gene lost 2 bases, with 12 bases spanning the gap. Germline lookup yields CDR1 SQVTM and CDR2 ANQGSEA. The chain's CDR3 is CSVELGGRNYGYTF. The CDR3 region has the DNA TGCAGCGTTGAATTGGGGGGACGGAACTATGGCTACACCTTC.

V gene TRBV21-1 combines with J gene TRBJ2-7; whether TRBD2, the table's D call, matches the DNA was not checked. TRBV21-1 constitutes a pseudogene. This CDR3 is 15 amino acids long. The CDR3 coding sequence is TGTGCCAGCAGCAGCCCTGGTCCGGGTGCCAACGAGCAGTACGTC. Its translation is CASSSPGPGANEQYV.

This chain uses TRBV28 with TRBJ2-1; tentatively, D is TRBD1 (6 bases). The germline V gene encodes CDR1 MDHEN and CDR2 SYDVKM. The CDR3 is 14 amino acids. Trimming cost V 1 base and J 15 bases, with 19 bases left between them. CDR3 sequence: CASSLSQGSRRLFF. In nucleotides, the CDR3 is TGTGCCAGCAGTTTATCGCAGGGGAGCCGGAGGCTGTTCTTC.

The chain couples TRBV6-5 to TRBJ1-2; 7 bases line up with TRBD1. Germline lookup yields CDR1 MNHEY and CDR2 SVGAGI. With V trimmed by 7 bases and J by 8 bases, 10 bases remained unmatched. CDR3 length: 13 residues. The CDR3 here is CASTRQGSGGYTF. CDR3 DNA sequence: TGTGCCAGCACAAGACAGGGATCGGGGGGCTACACCTTC.

This sequence joins TRBV3-1 (or the pseudogene TRBV3-2) and TRBJ1-1; D is unresolved. CDR3 length: 13 residues. Between the trimmed V and J ends, which lost 1 base and 0 bases, there was a span of 3 bases. Germline V gene lookup returns CDR1 LGHDT and CDR2 YNNKEL (reference sequence). Here the CDR3 DNA reads TGTGCCAGCAGCCAAGCAGTGAACACTGAAGCTTTCTTT. Protein sequence: CASSQAVNTEAFF.

The chain links TRBV7-2 to TRBJ2-2; TRBD1 is a possible D gene (6 bases). CDR3 length equals 14 residues. Trimming left V 0 bases short and J 6 bases short, with 8 bases between. Germline CDR1 SGHTA, CDR2 FQGNSA. The CDR3 region has the DNA TGTGCCAGCAGCTTAGCCAGGGGTCCCGGGGAGCTGTTTTTT. Translated, it gives CASSLARGPGELFF. Combining the CDR3 with reference TRBV7-2 and TRBJ2-2 gives the whole variable domain GAGVSQSPSNKVTEKGKDVELRCDPISGHTALYWYRQSLGQGLEFLIYFQGNSAPDKSGLPSDRFSAERTGGSVSTLTIQRTQQEDSAVYLCASSLARGPGELFFGEGSRLTVL.

The rearrangement uses TRBV12-3 or TRBV12-4 and TRBJ1-1; no definite D call. Trimming shortened V by 5 bases and J by 11 bases, and 12 bases separated the two germline ends. There are 11 residues in the CDR3. CDR3 in amino acids: CASSPSPGAFF. The CDR3 DNA reads TGTGCCAGCAGTCCCTCCCCGGGTGCTTTCTTT.

The chain's CDR3 is CASSLDGTTYNEQFF. The CDR3 DNA is TGTGCCAGCAGCTTAGACGGGACTACTTACAATGAGCAGTTCTTC. The chain has TRBV11-3 and TRBJ2-1; 7 bases align to TRBD2. Germline V lookup: CDR1 SGHNT, CDR2 YENEEA. The V and J ends lost 0 bases and 4 bases, in that order; junction bases with no gene match: 3. The CDR3 is 15 residues long. Looking up the rest from reference TRBV11-3 and TRBJ2-1 gives the full variable domain: EAGVVQSPRYKIIEKKQPVAFWCNPISGHNTLYWYLQNLGQGPELLIRYENEEAVDDSQLPKDRFSAERLKGVDSTLKIQPAELGDSAVYLCASSLDGTTYNEQFFGPGTRLTVL.

The chain is built from TRBV5-4 and TRBJ1-4; 8 positions match TRBD1. J lost 5 bases, V lost 1 base, and 1 base had no gene match. CDR3 size: 14 residues. CDR1 and CDR2 from the germline V gene are SGHNT and YYREEE (reference sequence). The CDR3 protein is CASSLSGGNEKLFF. The CDR3 bases are TGTGCCAGCAGCTTGTCAGGGGGCAATGAAAAACTGTTTTTT.

The rearrangement joins TRBV27 to TRBJ2-6; no clear D gene. The CDR3 extends over 15 amino acids. CDR1 is MNHEY and CDR2 is SMNVEV in the germline V gene (reference sequence). V was cut by 0 bases and J by 1 base, with 4 bases left in between. Here the CDR3 reads CASSLSRSGANVLTF. In nucleotides, the CDR3 is TGTGCCAGCAGTTTATCCCGGTCTGGGGCCAACGTCCTGACTTTC.

This chain joins TRBV7-8 and TRBJ2-7; 7 bases agree with TRBD2. Germline V gene lookup returns CDR1 SGHVS and CDR2 FQNEAQ. This CDR3 has 12 amino acids. V dropped 5 bases and J dropped 4; count of bases not matched to a gene: 2. The CDR3 DNA sequence: TGTGCCAGCAGCCCCGGGGGGTACGAGCAGTACGTC. Translated, it gives CASSPGGYEQYV.

The chain is built from TRBV6-5 and TRBJ1-2; TRBD1 aligns across 7 bases. The germline CDR1 and CDR2 sequences are MNHEY and SVGAGI. V trimming: 3 bases; J trimming: 8 bases; junction bases outside the gene matches: 15. CDR3 length: 16 amino acids. The chain's CDR3 is CASSYRRTGALMGYTF. Here the CDR3 DNA reads TGTGCCAGCAGTTATCGCCGAACAGGGGCACTCATGGGCTACACCTTC.

V is TRBV7-2 and J is TRBJ2-5; 7 bases fit TRBD2. Germline assignment: CDR1 SGHTA and CDR2 FQGNSA. CDR3 size: 15 residues. The ends lost 6 bases at V and 5 bases at J; junction bases unmatched: 12. The CDR3 DNA follows: TGTGCCAGCAGACCGACTAGCTATGATGGGGAGACCCAGTACTTC. Translating it yields CASRPTSYDGETQYF.

This chain links TRBV30 with TRBJ2-1; TRBD1 is a possible D gene (5 bases). Germline V CDR1 and CDR2: GTSNPN, SVGIG (reference sequence). V was cut by 2 bases and J by 6 bases, with 14 bases left in between. This CDR3 is 14 amino acids long. The CDR3 nucleotides read TGTGCCTGGAGTCTCCTCCAGGGAAGCAATGAGCAGTTCTTC. This encodes CAWSLLQGSNEQFF.

The chain carries TRBV3-1 (or the pseudogene TRBV3-2) and TRBJ1-4; the D gene is possibly TRBD1 (6 bases). V dropped 4 bases and J dropped 10 bases, with 19 bases sitting between them. CDR3 length equals 15 residues. The V gene's germline CDR1 is LGHDT and CDR2 YNNKEL (reference sequence). The CDR3 spells CASSRPRGRWGKLFF. DNA for the CDR3: TGTGCCAGCAGCCGCCCCAGGGGCCGCTGGGGAAAACTGTTTTTT.

The chain recombines TRBV30 with TRBJ1-4; D is unresolved. The CDR3 consists of 15 residues. V was pared by 1 base and J by 7 bases, with 16 bases between. The germline V gene encodes CDR1 GTSNPN and CDR2 SVGIG (reference sequence). The CDR3 region is CAWSAAAGRAEKLFF. The DNA for the CDR3 is TGTGCCTGGAGTGCCGCGGCCGGGAGGGCTGAAAAACTGTTTTTT.